This T cell receptor (beta chain) was obtained from a study of cytomegalovirus exposure and HLA in healthy donors (dated by TCRdb to 2017 to 2019). Regarding the complete study: An earlier analysis of fewer than 750 of the donors reported 276 Gb of sequence data and 100 million to 120 million unique TCR beta sequences obtained from 180 million or so T cells. To study patterns of TCR occurrence, a later analysis re-analyzed previously published TCR beta repertoires from several hundred donors and added high-resolution HLA genotyping. The study combined high-throughput TCR immunosequencing, statistical association of individual TCRs with disease status, and machine learning to predict cytomegalovirus infection status. An earlier analysis of some 500 of the donors used high-throughput TCR beta sequencing to judge whether each TCR beta V gene segment behaved as functional or pseudogenic. Donor age, sex, ethnicity and CMV serostatus were compiled together with the repertoire data. HLA typing covered class I and class II loci at four-digit resolution. Besides the first cohort of 500 to 700 subjects, a separate validation cohort made up of roughly 130 different subjects was used. About five DR-DQ haplotypes were handled as single units for association and clustering, since linkage in the cohort was strong. All discovery cohort repertoires had been generated using a single sequencing platform. Among 398 genotyped donors of the cohort, an average of approximately 250,000 unique TCR beta nucleotide sequences were sequenced per donor, about a sixth of them non-productive. A later genetic analysis took genome-wide SNP genotypes for about three fifths of the 666 donors and used that subset as a discovery cohort. Of the roughly 430 genotyped donors, 81% fell in the genetic ancestry cluster associated with self-reported Caucasian donors. About 320 gigabases of sequencing data and approximately 84 million unique TCR sequences were included in an early release covering several hundred HLA-typed donors. Using immunosequencing, the study profiled T cell repertoires from 666 subjects and related those repertoires to cytomegalovirus serostatus. The study was designed to test whether signatures of past pathogen exposure could be identified by cataloging public T cell receptors. The number of donors typed differed by locus, with about 629-630 for A, B, C, DRB1 and DQB1, roughly 520 for DQA1, about 610 for DPA1, and 400 to 490 for DPB1. The later analysis used no new phenotypic data to find candidate immune exposures, relying instead on TCR beta sequences and their occurrence across donors. Overall study outcomes, separate from this receptor: Compared with equally common non-associated chains, HLA-associated TCR beta chains in a later analysis were more clonally expanded and had lower generation probabilities. Because counts were too low, about 17 rarely observed V segments, including chromosome 9 orphons, were excluded from the earlier analysis of around 590 of the donors. Assigning TCR associations to individual alleles was difficult when HLA alleles, especially DR and DQ, strongly co-occurred. According to the authors, the approach could potentially be generalized to other disease states and immunological phenotypes. A group of highly shared sequence variants was considered likely to be a technical artifact of the sequencing pipeline. According to a later analysis, most CMV-associated TCR beta chains appeared to be HLA-restricted, and the HLA associations seemed to be driven largely by CMV exposure. While some public TCRs were present in many individuals, most TCR sequences turned up only very rarely across donors. A further reported finding was that TCR beta sequences accurately predicted the HLA-A and HLA-B alleles for most subjects in the first cohort. A later genetic analysis associated a missense DCLRE1C variant with V-gene and J-gene trimming of TCR beta chains, and an independent cohort replicated the association. HLA typing was unavailable for some donors at each locus, so association tests used only the typed subset. A later analysis reported that several top co-occurrence clusters appeared linked to parvovirus B19, influenza, CMV and Epstein-Barr virus. Presence/absence analyses assumed roughly uniform sequencing depth across donors, an assumption that may not hold. According to a later analysis, TCR association rates differed among HLA loci, with DRB1 alleles showing the most associated TCRs and HLA-C alleles showing the fewest. Broadly in line with IMGT annotations, most TCR beta V segments showed up in productive rearrangements about 87% or about 30% of the time in an earlier analysis of approximately 600 of the donors. Correlated functional status among segregating V segments might reflect linkage disequilibrium, but an unknown experimental factor could not be ruled out. Only TCR beta chains were sequenced in this cohort, and the absence of alpha or paired-chain data limited detectable features. A total of 150 or so TCR beta chains were listed by the study as associated with cytomegalovirus. Compared with the 666-donor mean, donors in an Asian-associated ancestry cluster had fewer N-insertions in productive TCRs, according to a later genetic analysis. CMV serostatus was the only immune exposure information available for the cohort. The classifier was reported to diagnose cytomegalovirus status with high specificity and sensitivity in both the original cohort and the validation cohort. A few of the identified cytomegalovirus-associated TCR beta chains were confirmed in vitro to be specific for cytomegalovirus antigens. A later analysis associated about 17,000 TCR beta sequences with specific HLA alleles at a false discovery rate of 0.05.

The cohort was made up of 500 to 850 healthy bone marrow donors. At the time of sampling, every cohort member was nominally healthy, though immune exposures that went unrecorded were likely present. The donor tested CMV seropositive, placing the donor among the roughly 270 seropositive members of the cohort. A peripheral blood sample was collected from each donor, and TCR beta sequencing was performed on peripheral blood mononuclear cells. The Qiagen DNeasy Blood Extraction Kit was used to extract genomic DNA from the blood cell samples. Preparation of the library involved the immunoSEQ multiplex PCR assay. For the multiplex PCR, a mixture combining 60 forward primers for TCR Vbeta segments and 13 reverse primers for TCR Jbeta segments was used. A multiplex PCR assay on genomic DNA amplified the CDR3 region of rearranged TCR beta genes. On the Illumina HiSeq System, the amplified TCR beta libraries were sequenced as 87-base-pair reads. The authors' analysis ran thus. In a later analysis, approximately 74 million unique TCR beta chains were counted across the 500 to 850 repertoires, and roughly 10 million of these chains were shared by at least two donors. Raw reads were error-corrected and collapsed into unique sequences by a nearest-neighbor algorithm in which closely related sequences were merged to remove PCR and sequencing errors. Alignment of CDR3 sequences to IMGT reference sequences was used to assign V, D and J gene segments. For a sequence to be retained, at least a six-nucleotide match to both a V gene segment and a J gene segment was required. Rearrangements were called productive when the CDR3 lacked stop codons and stayed in frame with V and J; all others were non-productive. Following IMGT convention, CDR3 was defined as the stretch from the second conserved V-encoded cysteine up to the conserved J-encoded phenylalanine. Sequences without an unambiguous match to a single V gene segment were excluded from the earlier analysis of about 600 of the donors. An earlier analysis of 587 of the donors called V segments functional above 56.7% productive rearrangements and segregating when the between-donor standard deviation exceeded 5%. To diagnose cytomegalovirus status from the catalog of TCR beta chain sequences, a statistical classification framework was built. In a later analysis, V and J genes were assigned by comparing TCR nucleotide sequences against IMGT/GENE-DB human TR gene sequences. In a later analysis, CDR3 sequences and most-parsimonious VDJ recombination scenarios were assigned using the TCRdist pipeline. A later analysis defined each TCR beta chain by its CDR3 amino acid sequence plus V-gene family, and excluded reads lacking a unique V-gene family. A later analysis removed nearly 600 highly shared, low-generation-probability nucleotide sequences to deal with suspected cross-contamination and a sequencing artifact. In a later analysis, a clonal expansion index for each public chain was calculated from normalized within-repertoire ranks of inferred template counts. Generation probabilities in a later analysis came from a VDJ recombination model fitted to out-of-frame rearrangements, and those results were checked against IGoR. In a later analysis, TCR-TCR, TCR-HLA and TCR-CMV co-occurrence was scored with hypergeometric tests, and a repertoire-size bias correction was applied to TCR pairs. To estimate false discovery rates, a later analysis permuted the HLA or CMV assignments 20 times. In a later analysis, co-occurring TCRs were grouped with DBSCAN, and TCRdist sequence similarity was added when clustering was performed within HLA-allele-positive subsets. For co-occurrence clustering, repertoires with fewer than 30,000 or more than 120,000 public chains were excluded, along with four or five repertoires with anomalous nucleotide sharing. TCRdb retrieved this table from immuneACCESS and kept in-frame rearrangements only. Not all clones are present; in checked studies, unresolved V genes account for under half, and no reason is known for the remainder. Clone size and V and J calls were adopted from that table, with D and trimming inferred from the DNA. The sample contains approximately 72,000 clones, 78% of them found a single time. Less than 7% of the sample goes to the ten largest clones.

In this sample, this clone turned up a few times. The antigen this receptor binds is unknown. There are no base qualities to consult, and no much larger clone falls within one base. This TCR derives from a male donor in good health and CMV-seropositive. The specimen sequenced was PBMCs.

In nucleotide form, the sequence is TGTGCCAGCAGTTACTCTCCTCTCGGGTCCTACGAGCAGTACTTC. Its translation reads: CASSYSPLGSYEQYF. The chain is made from TRBV6-5 and TRBJ2-7, with the D gene uncertain. Looking up the germline V gene yields CDR1 MNHEY and CDR2 SVGAGI. The CDR3 measures 15 amino acids from cysteine to phenylalanine. The DNA shown is the 45-base CDR3, in frame from base 1. Cut back by 0 bases and 1 base, the V and J ends lie 10 bases apart.